A single T cell receptor beta chain is shown here with its context. Its antigen is currently unknown. The junction shows a germline mismatch at one end, possibly a read error. The data were taken from a study of tumor-infiltrating lymphocytes in primary liver carcinoma. Germline lookup yields CDR1 SEHNR and CDR2 FQNEAQ (reference sequence). CDR3 length: 13 residues. A constant-region primer served to make TCR beta cDNA from around 540 ng total RNA. Slightly modified ARM-PCR with three nested multiplex PCR rounds yielded TCR beta libraries. TRBV1-TRBV30 forward primers paired with a C-beta reverse primer were used in the first two PCR rounds, which ran approximately 11 cycles each. TCRdb reprocessed the multiplex PCR reads via MiXCR and lists one record per CDR3 protein. The sample holds about 180,000 distinct CDR3 sequences, 50% to 75% seen once. Overall study findings and caveats: Compared with blood, tumor repertoires held significantly more in their top 250 clones.

Alongside blood RNA obtained from unsorted whole blood, germline DNA was also extracted. Collected before surgery were 3 to 4 milliliters of peripheral blood. The source of this sequence is a man aged 40-55 years with primary liver carcinoma and hepatitis B virus infection. The material sequenced was peripheral blood. This chain connects TRBV7-9 to TRBJ2-7, with 9 bases fitting TRBD2. CDR3 bases: TGTTCCAGCAGCATGGGGACTAGCTCGGGGCAGTACTTC. Its translation is CSSSMGTSSGQYF.